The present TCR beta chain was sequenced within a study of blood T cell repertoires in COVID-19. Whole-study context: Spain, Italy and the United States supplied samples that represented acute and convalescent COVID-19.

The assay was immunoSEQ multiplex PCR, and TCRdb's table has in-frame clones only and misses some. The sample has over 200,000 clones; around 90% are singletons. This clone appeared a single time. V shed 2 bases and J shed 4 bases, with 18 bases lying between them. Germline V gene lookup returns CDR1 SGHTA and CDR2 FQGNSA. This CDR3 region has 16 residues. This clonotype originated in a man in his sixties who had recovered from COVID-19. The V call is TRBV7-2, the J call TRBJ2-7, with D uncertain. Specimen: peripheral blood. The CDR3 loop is CASSLQQPSTKYEQYF. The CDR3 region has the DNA TGTGCCAGCAGCTTACAACAACCCTCCACCAAGTACGAGCAGTACTTC.